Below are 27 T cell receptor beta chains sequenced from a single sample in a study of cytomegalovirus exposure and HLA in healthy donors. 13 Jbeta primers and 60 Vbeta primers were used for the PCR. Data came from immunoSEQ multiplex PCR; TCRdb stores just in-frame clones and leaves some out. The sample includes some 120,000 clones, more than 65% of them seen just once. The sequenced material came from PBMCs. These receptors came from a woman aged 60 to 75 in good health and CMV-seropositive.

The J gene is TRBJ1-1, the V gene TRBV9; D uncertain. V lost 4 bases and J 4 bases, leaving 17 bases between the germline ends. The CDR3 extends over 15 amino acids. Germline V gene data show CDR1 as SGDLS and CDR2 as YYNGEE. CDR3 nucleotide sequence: TGTGCCAGCAGCCCGACCGCGGGAGCGGCCACTGAAGCTTTCTTT. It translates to CASSPTAGAATEAFF.

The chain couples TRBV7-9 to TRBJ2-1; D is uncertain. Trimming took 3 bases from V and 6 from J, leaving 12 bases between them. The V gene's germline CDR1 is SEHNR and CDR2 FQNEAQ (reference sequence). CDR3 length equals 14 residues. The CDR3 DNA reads TGTGCCAGCAGCTTGAGTAATCGCATCAATGAGCAGTTCTTC. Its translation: CASSLSNRINEQFF.

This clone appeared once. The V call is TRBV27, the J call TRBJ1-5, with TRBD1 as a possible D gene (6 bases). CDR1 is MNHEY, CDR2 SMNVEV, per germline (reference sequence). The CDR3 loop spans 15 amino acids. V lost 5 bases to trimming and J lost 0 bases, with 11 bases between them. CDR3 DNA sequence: TGTGCCAGCAGTCCTACCAGGGGTAGCAATCAGCCCCAGCATTTT. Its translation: CASSPTRGSNQPQHF.

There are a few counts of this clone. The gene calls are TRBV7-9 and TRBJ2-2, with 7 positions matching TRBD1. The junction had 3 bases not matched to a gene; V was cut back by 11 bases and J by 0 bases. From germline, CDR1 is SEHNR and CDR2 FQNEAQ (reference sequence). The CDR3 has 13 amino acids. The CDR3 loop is CAVQGANTGELFF. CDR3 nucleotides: TGTGCCGTTCAGGGGGCGAACACCGGGGAGCTGTTTTTT.

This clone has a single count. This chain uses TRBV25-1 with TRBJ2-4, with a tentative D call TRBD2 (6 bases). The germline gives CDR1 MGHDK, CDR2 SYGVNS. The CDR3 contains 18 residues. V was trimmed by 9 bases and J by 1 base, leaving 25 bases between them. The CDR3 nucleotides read TGTGCCAGTCCCCTCCCCAGGGCCGGGGGAACGGCCAAAAACATTCAGTACTTC. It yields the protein CASPLPRAGGTAKNIQYF.

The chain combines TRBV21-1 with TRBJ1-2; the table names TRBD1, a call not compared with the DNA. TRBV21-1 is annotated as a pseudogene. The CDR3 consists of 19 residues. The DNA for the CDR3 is TGTGCCAGCACTGGGCCACAGGGACAGGGAAATAGGGAGGACTATGGCTACACCTTC. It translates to CASTGPQGQGNREDYGYTF.

The CDR3: CASSQEEAGIYGYTF. The DNA of the CDR3 is TGCGCCAGCAGCCAAGAGGAGGCGGGGATCTATGGCTACACCTTC. The genes are TRBV4-3 and TRBJ1-2, with D hard to call. Germline CDR1 is LGHNA and CDR2 is YSLEER. V dropped 0 bases and J dropped 4 bases, with 12 bases sitting between them. The CDR3 is made up of 15 amino acids.

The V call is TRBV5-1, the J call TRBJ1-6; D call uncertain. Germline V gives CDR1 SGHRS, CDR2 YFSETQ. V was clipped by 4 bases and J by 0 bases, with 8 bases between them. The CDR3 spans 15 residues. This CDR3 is CASSRESSYNSPLHF. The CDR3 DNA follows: TGCGCCAGCAGCAGGGAGAGCTCCTATAATTCACCCCTCCACTTT.

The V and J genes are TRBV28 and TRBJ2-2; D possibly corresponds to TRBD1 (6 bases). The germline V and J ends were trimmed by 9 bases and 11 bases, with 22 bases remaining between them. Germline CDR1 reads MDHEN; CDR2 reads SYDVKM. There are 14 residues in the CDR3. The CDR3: CARINRQGPGELFF. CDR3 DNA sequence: TGTGCCAGAATTAACCGGCAGGGGCCGGGTGAGCTGTTTTTT.

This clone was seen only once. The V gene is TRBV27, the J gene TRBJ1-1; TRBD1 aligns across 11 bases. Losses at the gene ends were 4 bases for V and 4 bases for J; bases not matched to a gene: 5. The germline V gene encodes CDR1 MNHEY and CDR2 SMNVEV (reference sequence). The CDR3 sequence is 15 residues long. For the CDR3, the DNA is TGTGCCAGCAGTTCGGCCGGGACAGGGGGCACTGAAGCTTTCTTT. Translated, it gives CASSSAGTGGTEAFF.

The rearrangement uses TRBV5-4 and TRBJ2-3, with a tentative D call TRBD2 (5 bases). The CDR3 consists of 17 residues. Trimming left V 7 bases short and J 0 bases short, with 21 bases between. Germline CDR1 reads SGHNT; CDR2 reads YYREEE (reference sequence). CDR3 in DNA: TGTGCCAGCCACAATTGGAAGCGGAGAACTAGCACAGATACGCAGTATTTT. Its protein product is CASHNWKRRTSTDTQYF.

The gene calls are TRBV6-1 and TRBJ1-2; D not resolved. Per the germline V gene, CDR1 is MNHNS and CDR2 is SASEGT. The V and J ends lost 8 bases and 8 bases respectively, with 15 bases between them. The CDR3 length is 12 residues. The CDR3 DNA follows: TGTGCCAGCCAGGCCGGGTCGGGGGGCTACACCTTC. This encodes CASQAGSGGYTF.

CDR3: CASSKGRGSTSYEQYF. The CDR3 bases are TGTGCCAGTAGTAAAGGTCGCGGGAGCACCTCCTACGAGCAGTACTTC. The V call is TRBV19, the J call TRBJ2-7, with 7 bases fitting TRBD2. V was pared by 4 bases and J by 0 bases, with 9 bases of the junction left unmatched. The CDR3 loop spans 16 amino acids. Germline values: CDR1 LNHDA, CDR2 SQIVND (reference sequence).

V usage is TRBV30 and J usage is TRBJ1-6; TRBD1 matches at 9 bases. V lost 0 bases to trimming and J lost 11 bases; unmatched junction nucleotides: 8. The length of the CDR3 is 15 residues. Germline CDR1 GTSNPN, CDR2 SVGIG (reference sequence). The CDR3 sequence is CAWSVVRTGVTPLHF. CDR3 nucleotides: TGTGCCTGGAGTGTAGTCCGGACAGGGGTTACACCCCTCCACTTT.

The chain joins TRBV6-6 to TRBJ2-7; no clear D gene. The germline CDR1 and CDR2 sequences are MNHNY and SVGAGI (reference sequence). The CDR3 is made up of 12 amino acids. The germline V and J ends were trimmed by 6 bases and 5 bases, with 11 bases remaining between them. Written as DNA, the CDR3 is TGTGCCAGCAGCTCCACGACTGACGAGCAGTACTTC. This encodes CASSSTTDEQYF.

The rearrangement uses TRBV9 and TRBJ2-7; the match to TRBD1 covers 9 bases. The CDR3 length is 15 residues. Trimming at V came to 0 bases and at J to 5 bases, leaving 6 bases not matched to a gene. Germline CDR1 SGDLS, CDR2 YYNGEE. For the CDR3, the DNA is TGTGCCAGCAGCGTAGAGGGACAGGGAAGAAACGAGCAGTACTTC. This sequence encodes CASSVEGQGRNEQYF.

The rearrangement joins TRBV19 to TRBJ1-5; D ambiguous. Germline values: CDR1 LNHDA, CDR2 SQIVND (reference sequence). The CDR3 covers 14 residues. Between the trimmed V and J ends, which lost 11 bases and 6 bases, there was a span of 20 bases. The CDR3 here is CASNFLRGVQPQHF. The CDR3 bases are TGTGCCTCTAATTTCCTCCGCGGAGTTCAGCCCCAGCATTTT.

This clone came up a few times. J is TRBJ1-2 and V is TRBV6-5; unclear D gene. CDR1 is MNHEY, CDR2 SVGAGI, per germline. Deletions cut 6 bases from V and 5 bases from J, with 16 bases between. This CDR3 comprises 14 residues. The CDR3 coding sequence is TGTGCCAGCAGACCAGGCGTTAATCGGTATGGCTACACCTTC. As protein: CASRPGVNRYGYTF.

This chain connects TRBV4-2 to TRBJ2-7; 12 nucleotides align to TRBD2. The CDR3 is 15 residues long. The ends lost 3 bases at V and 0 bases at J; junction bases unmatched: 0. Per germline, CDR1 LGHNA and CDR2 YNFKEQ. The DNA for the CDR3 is TGTGCCAGCAGCCAGACTAGCGGGAGCTCCTACGAGCAGTACTTC. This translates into CASSQTSGSSYEQYF.

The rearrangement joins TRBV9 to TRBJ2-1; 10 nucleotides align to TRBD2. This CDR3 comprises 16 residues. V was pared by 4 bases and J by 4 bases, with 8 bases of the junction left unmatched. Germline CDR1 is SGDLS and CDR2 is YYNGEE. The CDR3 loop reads CASSLSGTSVYNEQFF. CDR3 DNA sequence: TGTGCCAGCAGCTTGAGCGGGACTAGCGTTTACAATGAGCAGTTCTTC.

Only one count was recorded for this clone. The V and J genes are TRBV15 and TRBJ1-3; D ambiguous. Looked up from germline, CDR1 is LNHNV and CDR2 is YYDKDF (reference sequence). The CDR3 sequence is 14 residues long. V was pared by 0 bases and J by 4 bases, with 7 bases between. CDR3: CATSRDLTGNTIYF. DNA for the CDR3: TGTGCCACCAGCAGAGATCTAACCGGAAACACCATATATTTT.

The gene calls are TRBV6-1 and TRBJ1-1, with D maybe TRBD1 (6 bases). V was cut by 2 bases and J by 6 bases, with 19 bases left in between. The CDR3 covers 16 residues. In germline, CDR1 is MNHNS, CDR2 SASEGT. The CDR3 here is CASSERGTQQIAEAFF. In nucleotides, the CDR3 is TGTGCCAGCAGTGAAAGGGGGACACAACAAATCGCTGAAGCTTTCTTT.

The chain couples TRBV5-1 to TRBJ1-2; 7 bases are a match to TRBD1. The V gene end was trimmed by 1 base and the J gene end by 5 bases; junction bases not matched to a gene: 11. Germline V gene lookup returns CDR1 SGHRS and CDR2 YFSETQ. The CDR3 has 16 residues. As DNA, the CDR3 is TGCGCCAGCAGCTTGAGCCGGGACAGCGTGACTTATGGCTACACCTTC. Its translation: CASSLSRDSVTYGYTF.

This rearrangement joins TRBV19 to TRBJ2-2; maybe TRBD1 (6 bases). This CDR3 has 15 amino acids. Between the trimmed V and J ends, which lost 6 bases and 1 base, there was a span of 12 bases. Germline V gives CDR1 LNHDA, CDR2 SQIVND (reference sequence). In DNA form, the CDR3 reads TGTGCCAGTAGGAAGGTGGGACAGAACACCGGGGAGCTGTTTTTT. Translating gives CASRKVGQNTGELFF.

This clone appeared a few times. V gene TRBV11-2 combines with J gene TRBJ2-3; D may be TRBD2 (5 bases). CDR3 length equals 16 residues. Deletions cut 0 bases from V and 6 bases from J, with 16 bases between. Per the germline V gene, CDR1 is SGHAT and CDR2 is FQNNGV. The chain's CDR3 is CASSLDYRAVQDTQYF. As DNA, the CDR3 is TGTGCCAGCAGCTTAGATTATCGAGCGGTGCAGGATACGCAGTATTTT.

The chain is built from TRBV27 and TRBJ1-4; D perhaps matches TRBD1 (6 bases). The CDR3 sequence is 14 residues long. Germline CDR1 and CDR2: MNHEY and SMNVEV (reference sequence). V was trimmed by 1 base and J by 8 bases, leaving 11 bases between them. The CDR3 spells CASSLLGAQEKLFF. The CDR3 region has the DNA TGTGCCAGCAGTTTATTGGGGGCTCAGGAAAAACTGTTTTTT.

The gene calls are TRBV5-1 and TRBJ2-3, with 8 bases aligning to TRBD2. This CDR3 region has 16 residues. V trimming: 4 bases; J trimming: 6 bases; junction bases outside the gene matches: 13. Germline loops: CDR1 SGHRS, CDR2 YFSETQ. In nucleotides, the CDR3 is TGCGCCAGCAGCCCGGAGGGGCGGGGGGCCGTGGATACGCAGTATTTT. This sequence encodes CASSPEGRGAVDTQYF.